These 8 T cell receptor beta chains originate from one sample sequenced in a study of glioma-infiltrating T cells after dendritic cell vaccination. This table comes from immunoSEQ multiplex PCR, and its TCRdb copy is limited to in-frame clones, with some not included. The sample gives under 100,000 clones, 85% of which show up once; about 3.2% is in the top ten. The sequencing used blood, collected before dendritic cell vaccination. These receptors came from a human donor with glioblastoma.

This clone was seen once. The rearrangement joins TRBV5-4 to TRBJ1-2, with D tentatively TRBD1 (5 bases). CDR3 size: 13 residues. The ends were cut back, 1 base at V and 8 bases at J, with 12 bases in the middle. CDR1 and CDR2 (germline): SGHNT, YYREEE (reference sequence). CDR3 protein: CASSLTQVGGYTF. The DNA for the CDR3 is TGTGCCAGCAGCTTGACACAGGTCGGAGGCTACACCTTC.

The sample holds one count of this clone. This chain uses TRBV15 with TRBJ2-7; possibly TRBD2 for D (6 bases). The CDR3 has 15 amino acids. Germline values: CDR1 LNHNV, CDR2 YYDKDF (reference sequence). Trimming pared 0 bases from V and 3 bases from J, leaving 12 bases between. Here the CDR3 reads CATSRDRGKGYEQYF. In DNA form, the CDR3 reads TGTGCCACCAGCAGAGATCGCGGGAAGGGCTACGAGCAGTACTTC.

The chain couples TRBV14 to TRBJ2-1, with TRBD2 matching 13 bases. This CDR3 has 15 residues. V lost 5 bases to trimming and J lost 6 bases; unmatched junction nucleotides: 4. CDR1 is SGHDN and CDR2 is FVKESK in the germline V gene. In DNA, the CDR3 is TGTGCCAGCAGCAGGACTAGCGGGAGAGGCAATGAGCAGTTCTTC. Protein: CASSRTSGRGNEQFF.

V gene TRBV27 combines with J gene TRBJ2-5; 7 nucleotides line up with TRBD1. The last part of the DNA fits TRBJ2-7 better; the J call may be wrong. The CDR3 runs to 13 residues. The V gene's germline CDR1 is MNHEY and CDR2 SMNVEV (reference sequence). The CDR3 coding sequence is TGTGCCAGCAGCCGACAGGGACGGGACGAGCAGTACTTC. It is translated as CASSRQGRDEQYF.

The V and J genes are TRBV5-6 and TRBJ1-2; D is perhaps TRBD1 (6 bases). V dropped 3 bases and J dropped 2 bases, with 14 bases sitting between them. The germline gives CDR1 SGHDT, CDR2 YYEEEE. The CDR3 consists of 15 residues. CDR3 in DNA: TGTGCCAGCAGCTCCCCCCGAAGGGGGAACTATGGCTACACCTTC. Its translation: CASSSPRRGNYGYTF.

The chain is built from TRBV6-1 and TRBJ1-5; no clear D. V was shortened by 4 bases and J by 6 bases, with 10 bases between the two germline ends. Germline V gives CDR1 MNHNS, CDR2 SASEGT. The CDR3 contains 13 residues. As DNA, the CDR3 is TGTGCCAGCAGTGCCCTTGGGAGTCAGCCCCAGCATTTT. Translation gives CASSALGSQPQHF.

The genes are TRBV11-3 and TRBJ2-7, with a tentative D call TRBD2 (5 bases). The CDR3 length is 13 residues. The V gene's germline CDR1 is SGHNT and CDR2 YENEEA. Trimming pared 5 bases from V and 4 bases from J, leaving 12 bases between. The CDR3 reads CASSGLERYEQYF. Here the CDR3 DNA reads TGTGCCAGCAGCGGACTGGAACGTTACGAGCAGTACTTC. Variable domain in full (rest from reference TRBV11-3 and TRBJ2-7): EAGVVQSPRYKIIEKKQPVAFWCNPISGHNTLYWYLQNLGQGPELLIRYENEEAVDDSQLPKDRFSAERLKGVDSTLKIQPAELGDSAVYLCASSGLERYEQYFGPGTRLTVT.

This rearrangement joins TRBV27 to TRBJ1-5; D unresolved. The CDR3 covers 14 residues. Trimming stripped 0 bases from V and 10 bases from J, with 13 bases between. Germline loops: CDR1 MNHEY, CDR2 SMNVEV (reference sequence). For the CDR3, the DNA is TGTGCCAGCAGTTTATCGAGGCATAGGAGCCCCCAGCATTTT. It yields the protein CASSLSRHRSPQHF.